Shown below are 19 T cell receptor beta chains from a single sample sequenced in a study of blood T cell repertoires in COVID-19. Assay used: immunoSEQ multiplex PCR; TCRdb lists only in-frame clones, some missing. The top ten clones hold 25% to 35% of a sample with about 230,000 clones, approximately 80% of them seen once. The sequenced material came from peripheral blood. The receptors were gathered from a middle-aged man with acute or convalescent COVID-19.

The genes are TRBV7-9 and TRBJ1-1; 7 nucleotides align to TRBD1. Per the germline V gene, CDR1 is SEHNR and CDR2 is FQNEAQ (reference sequence). Germline trimming cut 6 bases from V and 6 bases from J; bases unmatched to any gene: 7. The length of the CDR3 is 13 residues. This CDR3 reads CASSSTGDSEAFF. Here the CDR3 DNA reads TGTGCCAGCAGTTCTACAGGGGACTCTGAAGCTTTCTTT.

The chain couples TRBV5-6 to TRBJ2-3, with 14 nucleotides matching TRBD2. V was clipped by 5 bases and J by 5 bases; unmatched bases: 7. The CDR3 totals 16 residues. In germline, CDR1 is SGHDT, CDR2 YYEEEE. DNA for the CDR3: TGTGCCAGCAGGATGGGACTAGCGGGAGTCTTAGATACGCAGTATTTT. It is translated as CASRMGLAGVLDTQYF.

The chain employs TRBV18 and TRBJ1-2; D gene unclear. The V end lost 4 bases, the J end lost 3 bases, and 9 bases lay between the germline ends. CDR1 is KGHSH and CDR2 is LQKENI in the germline V gene. The CDR3 contains 13 residues. The chain's CDR3 is CASSHEADYGYTF. CDR3 in DNA: TGTGCCAGCTCACACGAGGCTGACTATGGCTACACCTTC.

The V and J genes are TRBV5-1 and TRBJ2-5, with TRBD2 matching 15 bases. With 4 bases clipped from V and 5 bases from J, the junction kept 12 bases outside the gene matches. The CDR3 is 18 residues long. CDR1 and CDR2 from the germline V gene are SGHRS and YFSETQ. CDR3 amino acids: CASSPGLAGGIGGETQYF. The CDR3 DNA is TGCGCCAGCAGCCCGGGACTAGCGGGAGGTATTGGAGGGGAGACCCAGTACTTC. Complete variable domain (other parts from reference TRBV5-1 and TRBJ2-5): KAGVTQTPRYLIKTRGQQVTLSCSPISGHRSVSWYQQTPGQGLQFLFEYFSETQRNKGNFPGRFSGRQFSNSRSEMNVSTLELGDSALYLCASSPGLAGGIGGETQYFGPGTRLLVL.

This rearrangement joins TRBV5-1 to TRBJ2-7; 8 nucleotides align to TRBD1. V was clipped by 3 bases and J by 2 bases; unmatched bases: 7. The CDR3 contains 15 residues. CDR1 is SGHRS, CDR2 YFSETQ, per germline. Here the CDR3 reads CASSSGQGRPYEQYF. The CDR3, as DNA: TGCGCCAGCAGCTCCGGACAGGGTCGGCCCTACGAGCAGTACTTC.

The genes are TRBV27 and TRBJ2-3; D not resolved. CDR3 size: 13 residues. Germline values: CDR1 MNHEY, CDR2 SMNVEV (reference sequence). V dropped 5 bases and J dropped 2 bases, with 8 bases sitting between them. The CDR3 coding sequence is TGTGCCAGCAGTACGAGACACACAGATACGCAGTATTTT. Translation gives CASSTRHTDTQYF.

The chain employs TRBV4-1 and TRBJ1-1; TRBD1 might be the D (6 bases). The ends were cut back, 3 bases at V and 1 base at J, with 15 bases in the middle. The CDR3 has 16 amino acids. Germline-derived CDR1 and CDR2 are MGHRA and YSYEKL. The DNA for the CDR3 is TGCGCCAGCAGCCAGGCCCTTAGGACAGCGAACACTGAAGCTTTCTTT. Its protein is CASSQALRTANTEAFF.

The V gene is TRBV30, the J gene TRBJ1-2; TRBD1 agrees at 8 bases. This CDR3 spans 12 amino acids. The germline V gene has CDR1 GTSNPN and CDR2 SVGIG (reference sequence). The CDR3 sequence: CGGGQEGYGYTF. DNA for the CDR3: TGTGGTGGGGGACAGGAAGGATATGGCTACACCTTC.

This clone was counted a single time. The chain couples TRBV5-8 to TRBJ2-5; TRBD2 aligns across 8 bases. There are 16 residues in the CDR3. The J segment lost 5 bases and the V segment lost 3 bases, leaving 12 bases of the junction unmatched. Germline assignment: CDR1 SGHTS and CDR2 YDEGEE. As DNA, the CDR3 is TGTGCCAGCAGCTCCGGGACTAGTACGTCGGGGGAGACCCAGTACTTC. Translated, it gives CASSSGTSTSGETQYF. Full variable domain (missing parts from reference TRBV5-8 and TRBJ2-5): EAGVTQSPTHLIKTRGQQATLRCSPISGHTSVYWYQQALGLGLQFLLWYDEGEERNRGNFPPRFSGRQFPNYSSELNVNALELEDSALYLCASSSGTSTSGETQYFGPGTRLLVL.

The rearrangement links TRBV19 to TRBJ2-7, with D perhaps TRBD1 (5 bases). The CDR3 runs 14 residues. Between the trimmed V and J ends, which lost 10 bases and 2 bases, there was a span of 18 bases. Germline CDR1 reads LNHDA; CDR2 reads SQIVND (reference sequence). The CDR3: CATKRPGPPYEQYF. The CDR3, as DNA: TGTGCCACCAAACGACCAGGGCCACCCTACGAGCAGTACTTC.

This clone was recorded only once. CDR3 residues: CASSQVQSNQPQHF. The CDR3 DNA follows: TGTGCCAGCAGCCAAGTTCAGAGCAATCAGCCCCAGCATTTT. The rearrangement links TRBV3-1 (or the pseudogene TRBV3-2) to TRBJ1-5, with no clear D. Germline V gene data show CDR1 as LGHDT and CDR2 as YNNKEL (reference sequence). With 1 base removed from V and 1 base from J, the gap between germline ends came to 5 bases. This CDR3 is 14 amino acids long.

V gene TRBV7-3 combines with J gene TRBJ1-2; D unclear. The V end was cut by 5 bases, the J end by 7 bases, with 14 bases between. This CDR3 is 13 amino acids long. Looked up from germline, CDR1 is SGHTA and CDR2 is FQGTGA. CDR3 sequence: CASSHNKAGGYTF. In DNA, the CDR3 is TGTGCCAGCAGCCACAATAAAGCGGGTGGCTACACCTTC.

This chain uses TRBV7-9 with TRBJ1-3; D is perhaps TRBD1 (6 bases). Trimming took 1 base from V and 5 from J, leaving 9 bases between them. The CDR3 totals 14 residues. Germline CDR1 and CDR2: SEHNR and FQNEAQ (reference sequence). The CDR3 here is CASSLGTARNTIYF. CDR3 DNA sequence: TGTGCCAGCAGCTTAGGGACAGCGCGAAACACCATATATTTT.

This CDR3 is CASSWEMNTEAFF. The CDR3 bases are TGTGCCAGCAGCTGGGAGATGAACACTGAAGCTTTCTTT. The chain uses TRBV11-1 and TRBJ1-1; D gene unclear. V dropped 4 bases and J dropped 0 bases, with 6 bases sitting between them. Germline V gene lookup returns CDR1 SGHAT and CDR2 FQDESV (reference sequence). The CDR3 extends over 13 amino acids. Based on the CDR3 plus reference TRBV11-1 and TRBJ1-1, the full variable domain is EAEVAQSPRYKITEKSQAVAFWCDPISGHATLYWYRQILGQGPELLVQFQDESVVDDSQLPKDRFSAERLKGVDSTLKIQPAELGDSAMYLCASSWEMNTEAFFGQGTRLTVV.

This clone has just one count. A read error may account for a junction end that differs from germline. This sequence joins TRBV4-3 and TRBJ2-1, with D unclear. Germline-derived CDR1 and CDR2 are LGHNA and YSLEER. CDR3 length: 12 residues. CDR3 in amino acids: CASSQDYDEQFF. The CDR3 DNA sequence: TGCGCCAGCAGCCAAGACTACGATGAGCAGTTCTTC.

The chain carries TRBV4-2 and TRBJ2-1, with a possible D match to TRBD2 (6 bases). The CDR3 totals 14 residues. The germline V and J ends were trimmed by 1 base and 8 bases, with 12 bases remaining between them. Germline V lookup: CDR1 LGHNA, CDR2 YNFKEQ. CDR3 amino acids: CASSQGTNPHEQFF. The DNA of the CDR3 is TGTGCCAGCAGCCAAGGGACTAACCCCCATGAGCAGTTCTTC.

The DNA for the CDR3 is TGTGCCAGCTCACCACGGGGGGTAGCCATGAACACTGAAGCTTTCTTT. It encodes CASSPRGVAMNTEAFF. This chain links TRBV18 with TRBJ1-1; D possibly corresponds to TRBD1 (5 bases). The CDR3 contains 16 residues. Looked up from germline, CDR1 is KGHSH and CDR2 is LQKENI. The V and J ends lost 1 base and 0 bases respectively, with 12 bases between them.

V is TRBV6-2 or TRBV6-3 and J is TRBJ2-3, with D perhaps matching TRBD2 (5 bases). The germline V gene encodes CDR1 MNHEY and CDR2 SVGEGT. CDR3 length: 17 residues. Trimming removed 5 bases at V and 2 bases at J, with 20 bases between. CDR3 loop: CASSIRAAAALTDTQYF. CDR3 nucleotide sequence: TGTGCCAGCAGTATAAGGGCAGCGGCTGCGCTCACAGATACGCAGTATTTT.

The chain is built from TRBV3-1 (or the pseudogene TRBV3-2) and TRBJ2-5; 11 bases are a match to TRBD2. The CDR3 sequence is 17 residues long. V was clipped by 0 bases and J by 5 bases; unmatched bases: 8. Germline V gene data show CDR1 as LGHDT and CDR2 as YNNKEL (reference sequence). CDR3 in DNA: TGTGCCAGCAGCCAAGATGCACTAGCGGGAGCCCCGGAGACCCAGTACTTC. Encoded protein: CASSQDALAGAPETQYF.